This T cell receptor (beta chain) was sequenced during a study of blood T cell repertoires in COVID-19. Study background: The samples span acute and convalescent COVID-19 from the United States, Italy and Spain. PBMCs, B-cell-depleted T cells, or T cells provided the cDNA or gDNA that made up the material.

Original methodology: Quantification of nucleated cells was approximated via reference gene primer amplification. TCRdb's table, derived via immunoSEQ multiplex PCR, lists solely in-frame clones and lacks some. The DNA was the basis for D and trimming; V, J and clone size are from that table. The data show hundreds of thousands of clones, roughly 90% seen once. Germline lookup yields CDR1 PRHDT and CDR2 FYEKMQ (reference sequence). V dropped 6 bases and J dropped 1; count of bases not matched to a gene: 7. The CDR3 runs 16 residues. The origin of this receptor is a man aged 35 to 55 with acute or convalescent COVID-19. The chain joins TRBV13 to TRBJ2-1; 9 bases are a match to TRBD1. Specimen: peripheral blood. CDR3 nucleotides: TGTGCCAGCAGTCCCGTCGGGACAGGGTCCTACAATGAGCAGTTCTTC. Protein: CASSPVGTGSYNEQFF.